A single T cell receptor (beta chain) is shown here with its context. The sample is drawn from a study of blood T cell repertoires in COVID-19. The protocol was immunoSEQ multiplex PCR, while the TCRdb copy is restricted to in-frame clones and leaves out a portion. The sample holds approximately 250,000 clones, 75% to 85% seen once. The receptor comes from a middle-aged woman who had recovered from COVID-19. Sequenced input: peripheral blood.

CDR3 sequence: CASSTHSSGVTPCRVHEQYF. CDR3 DNA: TGTGCCAGCAGCACTCACTCAAGCGGGGTGACGCCTTGCCGTGTCCACGAGCAGTACTTC. The chain has TRBV21-1 and TRBJ2-7; TRBD2 was called by the table and not checked on the DNA. TRBV21-1 is deemed a pseudogene. The CDR3 is 20 residues long.